This is a list of T cell receptor beta chains from one sample in a study of T cells in Graves' hyperthyroidism and ophthalmopathy. TCRdb recomputed calls from the multiplex PCR reads with MiXCR, one row per CDR3 protein. The table has about 500,000 distinct CDR3 sequences, roughly a sixth seen once. Source material: blood. The receptors originated from a woman in her twenties or thirties with Graves' ophthalmopathy. CDR3s include the opening cysteine and the closing phenylalanine or tryptophan. A D gene is named only where the DNA matches it firmly. The size of a clone is reported for some rows only, either as once, few or many, or as a class for expanded clones.

j_call v_call clone_size d_call cdr3_nt cdr3_aa
TRBJ2-5 TRBV18 many . TGTGCCAGCTCACCATCCCAAACAGAGACCCAGTACTTC CASSPSQTETQYF
TRBJ2-1 TRBV28 once TRBD2 TGTGCCAGCAGTTTTTGGCGGGGGGGCCATGAGCAGTTCTTC CASSFWRGGHEQFF
TRBJ2-1 TRBV6-2/TRBV6-3 . . TGTGCCAGCAGTTGGTCAGGGGTGAATGAGCAGTTCTTC CASSWSGVNEQFF
TRBJ2-7 TRBV20-1 . . TGCAGTGCTAGAGATGGGACGTGGCGAGGCTACGAGCAGTACTTC CSARDGTWRGYEQYF
TRBJ2-1 TRBV28 . TRBD2 TGTGCCACCTTTACGACTACTAGCGGGAGAGAGTTCTTC CATFTTTSGREFF
TRBJ2-7 TRBV10-1 . TRBD1 TGCGCCAGCAGTGAGTCTAGTTCGTTTGGGACAGGGGGATACTACGAGCAGTACTTC CASSESSSFGTGGYYEQYF
TRBJ2-2 TRBV7-2 . TRBD1 TGTGCCAGCAGCTTAGTCGGGACAGGGGGCCGTACCGGGGAGCTGTTTTTT CASSLVGTGGRTGELFF
TRBJ2-1 TRBV30 few TRBD1 TGTGCCTGGAGGACTCGACAGGGGGGCAATGAGCAGTTCTTC CAWRTRQGGNEQFF
TRBJ2-7 TRBV20-1 many TRBD2 TGCAGTGCTCAAGAGACGCTAGCGGGAGTCTACGAGCAGTACTTC CSAQETLAGVYEQYF
TRBJ2-7 TRBV5-1 many . TGCGCCAGCAGCTTGGACACCTCGGGGGCCTACGAGCAGTACTTC CASSLDTSGAYEQYF
TRBJ1-1 TRBV7-9 . . TGTGCCAGCAGCTTAGTTGTCTGGGTCGGCACTGAAGCTTTCTTT CASSLVVWVGTEAFF
TRBJ1-1 TRBV28 many . TGTGCCAGCAGTTTCTCGAACACTGAAGCTTTCTTT CASSFSNTEAFF
TRBJ2-2 TRBV30 few . TGTGCCTGGAGTTTCGGGGAGCTGTTTTTT CAWSFGELFF
TRBJ2-7 TRBV30 few TRBD2 TGTGCCTGGAGTGTGGGAGGGTCCGGGGAGCAGTACTTC CAWSVGGSGEQYF
TRBJ1-1 TRBV27 few . TGTGCCAGCAGTTCTGTTCACGTCCAGGGAACTGCAGTGGCTGAAGCTTTCTTT CASSSVHVQGTAVAEAFF
TRBJ1-2 TRBV6-1 few TRBD1 TGTGCCAGCACCAATTCCGGGACAGGCTATGGCTACACCTTC CASTNSGTGYGYTF
TRBJ2-6 TRBV30 . . TGTGCCTGGAGGTTGCCCTCTGGGGCCAACGTCCTGACTTTC CAWRLPSGANVLTF
TRBJ2-1 TRBV2 many . TGTGCCAGCAGTGTTGGAGTTTACAATGAGCAGTTCTTC CASSVGVYNEQFF